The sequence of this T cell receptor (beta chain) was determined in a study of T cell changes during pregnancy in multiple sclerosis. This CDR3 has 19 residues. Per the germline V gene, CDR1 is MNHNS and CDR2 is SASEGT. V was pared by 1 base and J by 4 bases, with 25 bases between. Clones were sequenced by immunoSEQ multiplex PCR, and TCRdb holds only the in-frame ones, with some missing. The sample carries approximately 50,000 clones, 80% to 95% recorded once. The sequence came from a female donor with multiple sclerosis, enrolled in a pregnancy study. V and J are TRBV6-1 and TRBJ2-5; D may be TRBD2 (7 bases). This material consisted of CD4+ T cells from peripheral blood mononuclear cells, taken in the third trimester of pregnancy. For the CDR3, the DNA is TGTGCCAGCAGTGAAGGGACTAGGGGACACGGGGCGAGCGGAGAGACCCAGTACTTC. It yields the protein CASSEGTRGHGASGETQYF.